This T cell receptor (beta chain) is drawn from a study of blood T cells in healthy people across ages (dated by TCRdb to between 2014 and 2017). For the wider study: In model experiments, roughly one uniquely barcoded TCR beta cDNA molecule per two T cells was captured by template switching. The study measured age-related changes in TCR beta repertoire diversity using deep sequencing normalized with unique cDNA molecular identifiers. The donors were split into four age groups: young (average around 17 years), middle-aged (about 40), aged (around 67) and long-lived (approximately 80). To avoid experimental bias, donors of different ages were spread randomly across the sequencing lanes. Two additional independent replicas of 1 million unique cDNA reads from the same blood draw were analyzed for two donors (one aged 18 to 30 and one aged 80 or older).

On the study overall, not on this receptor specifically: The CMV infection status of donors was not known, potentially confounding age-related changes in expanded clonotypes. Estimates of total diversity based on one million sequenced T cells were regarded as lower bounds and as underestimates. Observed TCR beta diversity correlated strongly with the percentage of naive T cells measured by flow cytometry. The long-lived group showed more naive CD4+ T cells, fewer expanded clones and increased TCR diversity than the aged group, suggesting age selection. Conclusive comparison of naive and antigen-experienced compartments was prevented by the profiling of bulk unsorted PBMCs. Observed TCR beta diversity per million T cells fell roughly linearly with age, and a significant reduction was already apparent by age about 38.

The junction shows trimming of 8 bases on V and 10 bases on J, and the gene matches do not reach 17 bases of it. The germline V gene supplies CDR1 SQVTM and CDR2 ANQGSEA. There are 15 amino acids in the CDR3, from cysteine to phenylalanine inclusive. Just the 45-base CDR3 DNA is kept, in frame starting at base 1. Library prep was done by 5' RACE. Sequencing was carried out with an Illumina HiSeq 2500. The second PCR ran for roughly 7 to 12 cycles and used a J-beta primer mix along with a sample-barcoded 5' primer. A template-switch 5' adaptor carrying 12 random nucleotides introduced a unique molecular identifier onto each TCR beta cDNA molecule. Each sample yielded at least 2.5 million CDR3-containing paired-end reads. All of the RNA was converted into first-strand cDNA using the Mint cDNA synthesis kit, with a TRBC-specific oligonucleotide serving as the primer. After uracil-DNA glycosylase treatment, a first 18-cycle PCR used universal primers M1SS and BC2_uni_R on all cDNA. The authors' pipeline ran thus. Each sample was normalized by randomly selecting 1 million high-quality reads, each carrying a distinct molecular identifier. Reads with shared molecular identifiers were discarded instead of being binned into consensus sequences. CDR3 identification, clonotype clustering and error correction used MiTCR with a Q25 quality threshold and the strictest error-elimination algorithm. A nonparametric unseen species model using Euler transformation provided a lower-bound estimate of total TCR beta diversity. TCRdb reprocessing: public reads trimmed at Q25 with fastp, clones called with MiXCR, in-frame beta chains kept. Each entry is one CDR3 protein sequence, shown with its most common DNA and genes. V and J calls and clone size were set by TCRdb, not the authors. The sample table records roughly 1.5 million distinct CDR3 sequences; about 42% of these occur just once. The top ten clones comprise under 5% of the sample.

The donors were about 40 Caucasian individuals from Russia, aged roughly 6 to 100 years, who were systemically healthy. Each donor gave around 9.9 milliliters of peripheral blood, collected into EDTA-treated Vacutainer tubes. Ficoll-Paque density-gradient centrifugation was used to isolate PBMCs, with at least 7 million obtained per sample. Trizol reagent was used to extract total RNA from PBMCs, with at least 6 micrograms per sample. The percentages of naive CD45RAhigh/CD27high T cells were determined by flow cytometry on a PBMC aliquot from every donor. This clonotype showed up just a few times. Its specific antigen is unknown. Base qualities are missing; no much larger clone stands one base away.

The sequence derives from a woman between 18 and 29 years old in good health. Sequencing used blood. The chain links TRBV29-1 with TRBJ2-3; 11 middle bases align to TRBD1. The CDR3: CSTKRGAGTGGPQYF. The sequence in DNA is TGCAGCACGAAAAGGGGGGCCGGGACAGGGGGACCGCAGTATTTT.